The 4 T cell receptor beta chains in this list originate from one sample, sequenced in a study of regulatory T cells in long-lasting Graves disease. Library construction for TCR beta used iRepertoire HTBI primers and Arm-PCR of CDR3 regions. MiXCR, run by TCRdb on the multiplex PCR reads, gives a single entry per CDR3 protein. The repertoire holds roughly 420,000 distinct CDR3 sequences, with around 15% as singletons. Time point given: newly diagnosed GD, antithyroid drugs for less than 3 months. PBMCs provided the RNA from which the TCR library was made. These sequences were also reported in another study, on T cells in Graves' hyperthyroidism and ophthalmopathy.

This material consisted of peripheral blood mononuclear cells (PBMCs), taken at new diagnosis, from a patient treated with antithyroid drugs. These receptors were taken from a woman in her fifties or sixties with Graves disease.

Ten or more counts support this clonotype. DNA of the CDR3: TGTGCCAGCAGTTTGGAGGGAACCCAGCATTTT. As protein: CASSLEGTQHF. This chain uses TRBV12-3 or TRBV12-4 with TRBJ1-5, with unresolved D. The CDR3 is made up of 11 amino acids. Trimming shortened V by 3 bases and J by 11 bases, and 8 bases separated the two germline ends.

This clonotype was detected ten times or more. The chain employs TRBV6-9 and TRBJ2-5, with no clear D. Germline CDR1 reads MNHGY; CDR2 reads SVAAGI. Trimming pared 3 bases from V and 0 bases from J, leaving 11 bases between. The CDR3 consists of 15 residues. CDR3 in DNA: TGTGCCAGCAGTTACTCGAAGCTAGACCAAGAGACCCAGTACTTC. Protein: CASSYSKLDQETQYF.

This clonotype was counted ten times or more. The chain is built from TRBV10-3 and TRBJ1-1, with D possibly being TRBD1 (6 bases). Germline CDR1 is ENHRY and CDR2 is SYGVKD. Trimming pared 0 bases from V and 4 bases from J, leaving 9 bases between. This CDR3 is 14 amino acids long. The CDR3 sequence is CAISESPGVTEAFF. In DNA, the CDR3 is TGTGCCATCAGTGAGTCCCCAGGGGTCACTGAAGCTTTCTTT.

This clonotype was counted many times. The V gene is TRBV7-9, the J gene TRBJ2-7, with 9 bases that match TRBD2. This CDR3 spans 17 amino acids. The germline V gene encodes CDR1 SEHNR and CDR2 FQNEAQ (reference sequence). Losses at the gene ends were 2 bases for V and 2 bases for J; bases not matched to a gene: 10. The CDR3 DNA reads TGTGCCAGCAGCTTATACGTAGCGGGAGTTGCGGCCTACGAGCAGTACTTC. Protein sequence: CASSLYVAGVAAYEQYF.